The 8 T cell receptor beta chains listed next were all sequenced from one sample in a study of beta chain features in type 1 diabetes. Expressed TCRB transcripts were sequenced, since all the RNA that had been isolated was reverse transcribed. TCRdb's table, derived via immunoSEQ multiplex PCR, lists solely in-frame clones and lacks some. The sample has hundreds of thousands of clones, 15% to 19% seen once; the top ten hold 0.093%. The sample consisted of naive CD4+ T cells from blood. The receptors here all came from a man aged 18 to 29 in good health.

In this sample, this clone turned up a few times. The chain has TRBV7-2 and TRBJ2-7; TRBD2 matches at 12 bases. Germline V CDR1 and CDR2: SGHTA, FQGNSA. Trimming at V came to 5 bases and at J to 3 bases, leaving 2 bases not matched to a gene. This CDR3 is built from 14 residues. The CDR3 protein is CASSGLAGHYEQYF. CDR3 DNA sequence: TGTGCCAGCAGCGGACTAGCGGGGCACTACGAGCAGTACTTC.

This clone was seen more than once but under ten times. The chain uses TRBV7-2 and TRBJ2-2, with D perhaps matching TRBD1 or TRBD2 (5 bases each). CDR1 is SGHTA, CDR2 FQGNSA, per germline. The CDR3 covers 15 residues. V dropped 5 bases and J dropped 6 bases, with 16 bases sitting between them. The CDR3, as DNA: TGTGCCAGCAGCCGGGACCTCCTGCCCCCCGGGGAGCTGTTTTTT. Amino acids: CASSRDLLPPGELFF.

The table lists this clone with a few counts. The chain joins TRBV11-2 to TRBJ2-6; D unclear. Germline CDR1 reads SGHAT; CDR2 reads FQNNGV. The V gene lost 6 bases and the J gene lost 0 bases, with 6 bases spanning the gap. The CDR3 spans 14 residues. The CDR3 loop reads CASSPNSGANVLTF. DNA for the CDR3: TGTGCCAGCAGTCCAAACTCTGGGGCCAACGTCCTGACTTTC. The full variable domain, its missing parts supplied by reference TRBV11-2 and TRBJ2-6, is EAGVAQSPRYKIIEKRQSVAFWCNPISGHATLYWYQQILGQGPKLLIQFQNNGVVDDSQLPKDRFSAERLKGVDSTLKIQPAKLEDSAVYLCASSPNSGANVLTFGAGSRLTVL.

The chain couples TRBV5-4 to TRBJ2-1; 7 nucleotides agree with TRBD1. V lost 1 base, J lost 6 bases, and 1 base stayed unmatched. The V gene's germline CDR1 is SGHNT and CDR2 YYREEE (reference sequence). The CDR3 spans 13 residues. The chain's CDR3 is CASSLSGGNEQFF. The CDR3 DNA reads as TGTGCCAGCAGCTTGTCAGGGGGCAATGAGCAGTTCTTC. The whole variable domain, remainder taken from reference TRBV5-4 and TRBJ2-1, is ETGVTQSPTHLIKTRGQQVTLRCSSQSGHNTVSWYQQALGQGPQFIFQYYREEENGRGNFPPRFSGLQFPNYSSELNVNALELDDSALYLCASSLSGGNEQFFGPGTRLTVL.

This clone was counted only a few times. This chain connects TRBV7-2 to TRBJ2-7, with TRBD2 matching 8 bases. Losses at the gene ends were 1 base for V and 5 bases for J; bases not matched to a gene: 1. The CDR3 extends over 13 amino acids. Germline CDR1 reads SGHTA; CDR2 reads FQGNSA. CDR3 residues: CASSLVAGNEQYF. In DNA form, the CDR3 reads TGTGCCAGCAGCTTAGTAGCGGGGAACGAGCAGTACTTC.

This clone was seen a few times. This chain joins TRBV9 and TRBJ2-4; D is undetermined. The CDR3 is made up of 13 amino acids. The germline gives CDR1 SGDLS, CDR2 YYNGEE. V lost 0 bases to trimming and J lost 7 bases, with 8 bases between them. The CDR3 sequence is CASSVADQNIQYF. Here the CDR3 DNA reads TGTGCCAGCAGCGTAGCGGACCAGAACATTCAGTACTTC. Using reference TRBV9 and TRBJ2-4 for the parts outside the CDR3, the full variable domain is DSGVTQTPKHLITATGQRVTLRCSPRSGDLSVYWYQQSLDQGLQFLIQYYNGEERAKGNILERFSAQQFPDLHSELNLSSLELGDSALYFCASSVADQNIQYFGAGTRLSVL.

V is TRBV7-3 and J is TRBJ1-2; D gene ambiguous. Between the trimmed V and J ends, which lost 3 bases and 0 bases, there was a span of 11 bases. This CDR3 contains 15 residues. CDR1 and CDR2 from the germline V gene are SGHTA and FQGTGA. The CDR3: CASSFLGRANYGYTF. In DNA form, the CDR3 reads TGTGCCAGCAGCTTCTTGGGCCGAGCTAACTATGGCTACACCTTC. Drawing the rest from reference TRBV7-3 and TRBJ1-2, the complete variable domain is GAGVSQTPSNKVTEKGKYVELRCDPISGHTALYWYRQSLGQGPEFLIYFQGTGAADDSGLPNDRFFAVRPEGSVSTLKIQRTERGDSAVYLCASSFLGRANYGYTFGSGTRLTVV.

The chain combines TRBV28 with TRBJ1-5; D not certain. Per the germline V gene, CDR1 is MDHEN and CDR2 is SYDVKM. The CDR3 loop spans 13 amino acids. The V end was cut by 4 bases, the J end by 6 bases, with 10 bases between. CDR3 region: CASSYERSQPQHF. The CDR3 bases are TGTGCCAGCAGTTACGAGCGGTCTCAGCCCCAGCATTTT.